This TCR beta chain was identified in a study of post-analysis software for immune sequencing data. Study results and limitations: Five TRBV segments, TRBV5-6, TRBV5-1 and TRBV20-1 among them, were found more frequent in patients than controls. Significantly decreased normalized Chao1 diversity was recorded for multiple sclerosis patients relative to controls.

Trimming left V 7 bases short and J 4 bases short, with 14 bases between. The CDR3 has 13 residues. CDR1 is MNHEY, CDR2 SVGEGT, per germline. Regarding this clonotype: Antigen unknown.

Prepared TCR beta cDNA libraries contained unique molecular identifiers. Yield was roughly 0.5 million cDNA molecules from roughly 1 to 10 million T cells. Each CDR3 protein is one row after TCRdb ran MiXCR on the PCR reads. The profile covers 350,000 to 450,000 distinct CDR3 sequences, with around 33% appearing a single time and roughly an eighth taken by the ten largest. The sequence derives from a girl aged 10-17 years with multiple sclerosis. The rearrangement uses TRBV6-2 or TRBV6-3 and TRBJ2-7; a weak D match, TRBD2 (6 bases). The sample consisted of blood. CDR3: CASTLGTLYEQYF. DNA of the CDR3: TGTGCCAGCACTCTAGGGACTCTGTACGAGCAGTACTTC.